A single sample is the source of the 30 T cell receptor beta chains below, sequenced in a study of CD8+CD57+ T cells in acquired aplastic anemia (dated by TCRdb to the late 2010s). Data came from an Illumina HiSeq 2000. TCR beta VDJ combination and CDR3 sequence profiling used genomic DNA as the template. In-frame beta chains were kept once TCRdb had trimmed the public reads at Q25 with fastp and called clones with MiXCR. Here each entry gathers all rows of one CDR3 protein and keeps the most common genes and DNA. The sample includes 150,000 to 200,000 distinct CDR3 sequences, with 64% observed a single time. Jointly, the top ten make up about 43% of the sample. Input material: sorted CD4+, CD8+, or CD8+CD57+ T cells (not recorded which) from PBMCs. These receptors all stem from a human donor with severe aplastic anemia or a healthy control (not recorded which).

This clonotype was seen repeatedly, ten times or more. CDR3 sequence reads: CASSIVRDAYEQYF. The CDR3 DNA reads TGTGCCAGTAGTATCGTCAGGGATGCCTACGAGCAGTACTTC. This rearrangement joins TRBV19 to TRBJ2-7; tentatively, D is TRBD1 (5 bases). Trimming removed 3 bases at V and 2 bases at J, with 11 bases between. Per the germline V gene, CDR1 is LNHDA and CDR2 is SQIVND (reference sequence). The CDR3 runs to 14 residues.

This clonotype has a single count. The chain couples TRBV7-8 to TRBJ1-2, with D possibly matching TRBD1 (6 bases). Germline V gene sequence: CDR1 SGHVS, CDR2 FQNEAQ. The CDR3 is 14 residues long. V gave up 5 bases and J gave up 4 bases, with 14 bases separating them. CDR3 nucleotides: TGTGCCAGCAGCCCCGGGACAAATGTCTATGGCTACACCTTC. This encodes CASSPGTNVYGYTF.

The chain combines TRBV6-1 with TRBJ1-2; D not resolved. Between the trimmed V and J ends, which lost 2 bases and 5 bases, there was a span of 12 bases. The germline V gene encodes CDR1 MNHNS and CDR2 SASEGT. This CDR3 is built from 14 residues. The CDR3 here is CASSEPAVEYGYTF. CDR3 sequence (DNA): TGTGCCAGCAGTGAACCGGCAGTGGAATATGGCTACACCTTC.

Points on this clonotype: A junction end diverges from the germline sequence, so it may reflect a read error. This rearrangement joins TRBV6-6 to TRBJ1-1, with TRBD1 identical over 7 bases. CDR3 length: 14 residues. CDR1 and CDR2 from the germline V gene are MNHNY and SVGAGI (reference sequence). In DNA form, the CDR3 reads TGTGCCAGCAATTACAGGGACAGCAACACTGAAGCTTTCTTT. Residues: CASNYRDSNTEAFF.

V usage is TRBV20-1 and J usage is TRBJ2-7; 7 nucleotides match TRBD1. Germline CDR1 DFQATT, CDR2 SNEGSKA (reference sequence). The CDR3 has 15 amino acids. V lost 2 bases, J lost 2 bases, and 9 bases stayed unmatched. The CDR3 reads CSARIGTAGPYEQYF. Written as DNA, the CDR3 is TGCAGTGCTAGAATCGGGACAGCCGGCCCCTACGAGCAGTACTTC.

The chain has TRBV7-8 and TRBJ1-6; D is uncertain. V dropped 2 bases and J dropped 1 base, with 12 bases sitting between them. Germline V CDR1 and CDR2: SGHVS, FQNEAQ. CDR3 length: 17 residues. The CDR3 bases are TGTGCCAGCAGCTTAAAAGGGCGCGCGTCCTATAATTCACCCCTCCACTTT. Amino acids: CASSLKGRASYNSPLHF.

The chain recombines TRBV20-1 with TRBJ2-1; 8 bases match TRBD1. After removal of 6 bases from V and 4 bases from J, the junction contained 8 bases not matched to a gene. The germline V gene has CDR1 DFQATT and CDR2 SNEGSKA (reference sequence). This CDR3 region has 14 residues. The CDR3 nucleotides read TGCAGTGCCAAATCCGGGACAGGTTACAATGAGCAGTTCTTC. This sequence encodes CSAKSGTGYNEQFF.

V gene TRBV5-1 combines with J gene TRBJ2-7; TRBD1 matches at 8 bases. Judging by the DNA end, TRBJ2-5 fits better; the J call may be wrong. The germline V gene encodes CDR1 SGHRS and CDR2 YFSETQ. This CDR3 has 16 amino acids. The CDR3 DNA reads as TGCGCCAGCAGCTTAGGACAGGGCGCGTACGGGGAGACCCAGTACTTC. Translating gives CASSLGQGAYGETQYF.

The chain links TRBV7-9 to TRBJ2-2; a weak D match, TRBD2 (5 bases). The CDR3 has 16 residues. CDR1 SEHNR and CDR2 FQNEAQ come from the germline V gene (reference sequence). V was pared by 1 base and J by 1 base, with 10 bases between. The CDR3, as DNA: TGTGCCAGCAGCTTAGGGGGAGACATGAACACCGGGGAGCTGTTTTTT. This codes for CASSLGGDMNTGELFF. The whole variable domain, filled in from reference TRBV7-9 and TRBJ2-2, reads DTGVSQNPRHKITKRGQNVTFRCDPISEHNRLYWYRQTLGQGPEFLTYFQNEAQLEKSRLLSDRFSAERPKGSFSTLEIQRTEQGDSAMYLCASSLGGDMNTGELFFGEGSRLTVL.

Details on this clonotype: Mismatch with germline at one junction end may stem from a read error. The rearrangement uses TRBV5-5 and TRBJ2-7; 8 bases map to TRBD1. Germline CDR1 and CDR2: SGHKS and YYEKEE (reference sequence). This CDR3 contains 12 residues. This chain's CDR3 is CASSLGTGPTPF. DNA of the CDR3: TGTGCCAGCAGCTTAGGGACAGGCCCAACTCCCTTC.

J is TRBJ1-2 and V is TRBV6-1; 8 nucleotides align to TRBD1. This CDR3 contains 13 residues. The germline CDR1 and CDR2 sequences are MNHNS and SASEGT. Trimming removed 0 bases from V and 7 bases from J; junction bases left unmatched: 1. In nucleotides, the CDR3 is TGTGCCAGCAGTGAAGCGACAGGGGTTGGCTACACCTTC. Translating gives CASSEATGVGYTF.

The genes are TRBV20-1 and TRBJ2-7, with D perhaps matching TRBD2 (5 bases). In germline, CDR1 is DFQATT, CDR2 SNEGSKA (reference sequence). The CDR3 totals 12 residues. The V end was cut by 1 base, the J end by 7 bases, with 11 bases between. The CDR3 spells CSARGGVWEQYF. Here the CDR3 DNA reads TGCAGTGCTAGAGGGGGAGTCTGGGAGCAGTACTTC.

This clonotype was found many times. DNA for the CDR3: TGTGCCAGCATGCCGGGACTAGCGGTCCAAGAGACCCAGTACTTC. Translating it yields CASMPGLAVQETQYF. The chain links TRBV6-2 or TRBV6-3 to TRBJ2-5; 11 nucleotides align to TRBD2. The V segment lost 7 bases and the J segment 1 base; nucleotides outside the gene matches: 5. From germline, CDR1 is MNHEY and CDR2 SVGEGT. The CDR3 loop spans 15 amino acids.

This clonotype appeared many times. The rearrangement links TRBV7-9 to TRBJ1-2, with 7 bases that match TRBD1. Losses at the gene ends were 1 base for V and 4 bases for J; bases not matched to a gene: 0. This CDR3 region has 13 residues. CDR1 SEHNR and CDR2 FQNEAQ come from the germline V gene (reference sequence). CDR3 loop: CASSLGDSYGYTF. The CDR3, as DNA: TGTGCCAGCAGCTTAGGGGACAGCTATGGCTACACCTTC.

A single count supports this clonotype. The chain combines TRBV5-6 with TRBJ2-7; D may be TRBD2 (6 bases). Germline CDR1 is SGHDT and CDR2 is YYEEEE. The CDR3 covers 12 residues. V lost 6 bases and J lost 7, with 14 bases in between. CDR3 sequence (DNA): TGTGCCAGCACCTTCAGTGCGGGGGAGCAGTACTTC. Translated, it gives CASTFSAGEQYF.

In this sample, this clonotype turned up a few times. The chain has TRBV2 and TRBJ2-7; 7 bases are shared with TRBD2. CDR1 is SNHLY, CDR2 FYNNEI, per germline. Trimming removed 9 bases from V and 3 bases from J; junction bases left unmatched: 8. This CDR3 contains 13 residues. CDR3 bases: TGTGCCAGTGGACTAGTTGGACTCTACGAGCAGTACTTC. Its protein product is CASGLVGLYEQYF.

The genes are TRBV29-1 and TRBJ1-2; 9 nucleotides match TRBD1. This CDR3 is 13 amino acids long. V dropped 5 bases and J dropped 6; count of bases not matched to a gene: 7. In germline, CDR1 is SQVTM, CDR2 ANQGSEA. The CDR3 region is CSVPGQGPHGYTF. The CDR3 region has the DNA TGCAGCGTTCCGGGACAGGGCCCCCATGGCTACACCTTC.

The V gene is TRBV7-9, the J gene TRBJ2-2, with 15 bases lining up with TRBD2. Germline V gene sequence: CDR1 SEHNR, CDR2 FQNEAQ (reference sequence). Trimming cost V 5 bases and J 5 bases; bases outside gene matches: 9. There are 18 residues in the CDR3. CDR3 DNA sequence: TGTGCCAGCAGCCCTGGACTAGCGGGGGGGCCATTGACCGGGGAGCTGTTTTTT. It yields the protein CASSPGLAGGPLTGELFF.

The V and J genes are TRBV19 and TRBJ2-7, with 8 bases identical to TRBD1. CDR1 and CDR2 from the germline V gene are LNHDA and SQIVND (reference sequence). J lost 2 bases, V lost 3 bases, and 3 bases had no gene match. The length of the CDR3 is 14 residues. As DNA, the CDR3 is TGTGCCAGTAGTATGGGACAGGCCACCTACGAGCAGTACTTC. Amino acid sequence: CASSMGQATYEQYF.

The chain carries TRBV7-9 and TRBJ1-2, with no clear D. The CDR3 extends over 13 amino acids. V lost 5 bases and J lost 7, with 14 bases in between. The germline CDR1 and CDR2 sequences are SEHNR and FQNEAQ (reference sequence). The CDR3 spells CASSQDLRGGYTF. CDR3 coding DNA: TGTGCCAGCAGCCAAGATCTCCGGGGTGGCTACACCTTC.

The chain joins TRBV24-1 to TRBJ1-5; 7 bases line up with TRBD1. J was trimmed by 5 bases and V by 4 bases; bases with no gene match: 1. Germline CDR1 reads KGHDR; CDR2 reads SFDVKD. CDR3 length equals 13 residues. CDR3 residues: CATSDRGYQPQHF. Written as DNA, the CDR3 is TGTGCCACCAGTGACAGGGGGTATCAGCCCCAGCATTTT.

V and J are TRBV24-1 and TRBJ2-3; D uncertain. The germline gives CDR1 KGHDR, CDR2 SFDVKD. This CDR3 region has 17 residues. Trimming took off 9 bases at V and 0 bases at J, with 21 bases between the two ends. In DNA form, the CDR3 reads TGTGCCACCCAAAACTCCGGGCCAGGCGCTAGCACAGATACGCAGTATTTT. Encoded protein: CATQNSGPGASTDTQYF.

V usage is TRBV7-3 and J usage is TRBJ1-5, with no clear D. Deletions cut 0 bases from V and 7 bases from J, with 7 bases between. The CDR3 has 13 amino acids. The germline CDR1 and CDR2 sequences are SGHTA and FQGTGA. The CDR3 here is CASSLTLNQPQHF. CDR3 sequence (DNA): TGTGCCAGCAGCTTAACGTTAAACCAGCCCCAGCATTTT.

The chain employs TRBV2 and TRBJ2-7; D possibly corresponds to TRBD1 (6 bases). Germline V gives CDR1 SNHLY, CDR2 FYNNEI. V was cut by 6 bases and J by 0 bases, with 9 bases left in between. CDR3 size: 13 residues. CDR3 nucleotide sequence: TGTGCCAGCAGGAGACAGGACTCCTACGAGCAGTACTTC. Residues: CASRRQDSYEQYF.

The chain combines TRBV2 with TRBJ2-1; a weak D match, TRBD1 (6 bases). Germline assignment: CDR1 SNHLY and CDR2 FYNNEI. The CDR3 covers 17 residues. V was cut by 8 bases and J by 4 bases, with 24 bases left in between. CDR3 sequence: CASSQGQETHQYNEQFF. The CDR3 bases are TGTGCCAGCTCCCAGGGGCAAGAGACCCACCAGTACAATGAGCAGTTCTTC. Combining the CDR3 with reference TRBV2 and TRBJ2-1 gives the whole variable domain EPEVTQTPSHQVTQMGQEVILRCVPISNHLYFYWYRQILGQKVEFLVSFYNNEISEKSEIFDDQFSVERPDGSNFTLKIRSTKLEDSAMYFCASSQGQETHQYNEQFFGPGTRLTVL.

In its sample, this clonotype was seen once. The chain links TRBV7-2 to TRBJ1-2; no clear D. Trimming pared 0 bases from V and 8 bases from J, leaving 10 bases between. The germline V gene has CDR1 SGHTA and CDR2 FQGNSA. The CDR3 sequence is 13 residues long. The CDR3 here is CASSLARQLGYTF. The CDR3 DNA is TGTGCCAGCAGCTTAGCTCGTCAGTTGGGCTACACCTTC.

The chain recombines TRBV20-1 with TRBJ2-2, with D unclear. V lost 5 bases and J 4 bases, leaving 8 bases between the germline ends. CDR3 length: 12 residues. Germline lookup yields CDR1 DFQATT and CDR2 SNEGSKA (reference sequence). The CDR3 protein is CSAGSSTGELFF. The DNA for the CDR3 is TGCAGTGCTGGCAGTTCCACCGGGGAGCTGTTTTTT.

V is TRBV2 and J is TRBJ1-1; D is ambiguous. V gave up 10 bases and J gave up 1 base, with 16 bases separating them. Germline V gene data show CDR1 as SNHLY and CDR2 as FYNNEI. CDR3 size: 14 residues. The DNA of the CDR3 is TGTGCCACCGCCCGGGAGTGGACGAACACTGAAGCTTTCTTT. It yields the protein CATAREWTNTEAFF.

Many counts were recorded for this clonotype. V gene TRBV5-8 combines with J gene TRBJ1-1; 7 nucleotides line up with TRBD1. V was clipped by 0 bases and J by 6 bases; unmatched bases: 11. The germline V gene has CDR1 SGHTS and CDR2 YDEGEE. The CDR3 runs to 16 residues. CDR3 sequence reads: CASSLDTGDQSAEAFF. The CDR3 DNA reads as TGTGCCAGCAGCTTGGACACAGGGGACCAATCCGCTGAAGCTTTCTTT.

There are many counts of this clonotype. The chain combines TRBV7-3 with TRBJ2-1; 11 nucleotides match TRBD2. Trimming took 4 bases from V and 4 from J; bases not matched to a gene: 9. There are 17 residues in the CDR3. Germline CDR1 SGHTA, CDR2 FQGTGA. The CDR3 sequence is CASSSDLAGGSYNEQFF. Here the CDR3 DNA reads TGTGCCAGCAGCTCCGATCTAGCGGGGGGTTCTTACAATGAGCAGTTCTTC.